The T cell receptor beta chain under discussion was sequenced for a study of T cell changes during pregnancy in multiple sclerosis. This table comes from immunoSEQ multiplex PCR, and its TCRdb copy is limited to in-frame clones, with some not included. The profile shows 50,000 to 65,000 clones, 90% of them singletons. Source: peripheral blood, taken in the first trimester of pregnancy. The clonotype originates from a female donor in good health, enrolled as a control in a pregnancy study.

This CDR3 is CASSIVVNYGYTF. The CDR3 region has the DNA TGTGCCAGCAGTATAGTCGTCAACTATGGCTACACCTTC. The J gene is TRBJ1-2, the V gene TRBV28; no reliable D call. V was trimmed by 5 bases and J by 2 bases, leaving 9 bases between them. Germline V gene sequence: CDR1 MDHEN, CDR2 SYDVKM. CDR3 size: 13 residues.